The TCR beta chain under discussion was sequenced for a study of T cell responses to AZD1222 COVID-19 vaccine. Study results and caveats: The study identified only five to seven AZD1222 recipients as seropositive at baseline. Researchers report vaccine-associated CD4 TCRs spanning spike, with dominance at 160-218 and 743-854.

Remarks on this clone: The target antigen is unknown.

The length of the CDR3 is 15 residues. V lost 3 bases and J lost 7; bases outside the gene matches: 8. CDR1 and CDR2 (germline): KGHDR, SFDVKD. Sequenced by immunoSEQ multiplex PCR; TCRdb stores in-frame clones only, minus some. The table records more than 35,000 clones, just under 80% of them present only once. This chain connects TRBV24-1 to TRBJ1-5; TRBD1 matches at 7 bases. The receptor was derived from an adult who received the MenACWY meningococcal vaccine as a control. Sequences were derived from peripheral blood, sampled 28 days after the second dose of the MenACWY control vaccine. The CDR3 bases are TGTGCCACCAGTGATCCCCGGACAGGAGGACAGCCCCAGCATTTT. Amino acid sequence: CATSDPRTGGQPQHF.